One T cell receptor beta chain is described in this entry. The target of this receptor is not known. No base quality information exists; no much larger clone differs at one position. TCRbeta CDR3 regions were amplified from genomic DNA using the immunoSEQ Assay, a bias-controlled multiplex PCR. In the authors' own workflow: Nucleated cell counts per sample were estimated from amplification of reference gene primers within the assay. Sequence reads were collapsed and filtered to measure the absolute abundance of every unique TCRbeta CDR3 rearrangement. Productive Simpson clonality was computed per sample as the square root of Simpson's diversity index over productive rearrangements. The table comes from immuneACCESS by way of TCRdb, which keeps in-frame sequences with V and J called. Part of the clones is missing from these tables; in studies checked, under half for an unresolved V gene and the rest for unknown reasons. V and J calls and clone size are as listed in that table; D and trimming were resolved from the DNA. The sample table holds about 230,000 clones, of which approximately 90% were seen once. The ten largest clones capture about a sixth of the sample.

This entry belongs to a study of blood T cell repertoires in COVID-19 (dated by TCRdb to 2019 to 2021). Background for the entire study: Samples covering the acute and convalescent phases of COVID-19 were provided by collaborators in the United States, Italy and Spain. The prospective study material was composed of cDNA or gDNA derived from T cells, B-cell-depleted T cells, or PBMCs. Deeply sampled blood TCRbeta repertoires from subjects exposed to, actively infected with, or recovered from COVID-19 were included in the dataset. The repertoires were released in a freely available public database intended as a resource for research on the immune response to SARS-CoV-2. Samples were obtained from the ongoing ImmuneRACE study (first 160 participants) and from about 1,300 subjects provided by 6 global collaborators. A de-identified subject ID, COVID-19 status, age in years and sex were almost always included in the sample metadata. Where available, HLA class I and class II types were obtained from metadata supplied by the sample provider rather than from assay-based typing. Results the study describes overall, beyond this receptor: The amount of clinical and demographic metadata varied by source and participant and was provided uncurated.

Enrolling through a virtual design, the prospective study's participants ranged in age from about 18 to 100 years and lived across around 25 United States geographic areas. In the prospective study, participants were assigned to cohorts based on the clinical history participants reported in a screening survey and a study questionnaire. Recovered participants in ImmuneRACE Cohort 3 were defined by two consecutive negative NP/OP PCR tests, clearance by a healthcare professional, or resolution of symptoms. In the prospective study, whole blood, serum and a nasopharyngeal or oropharyngeal swab were collected from each participant by mobile phlebotomists. Additional blood draws and questionnaires over an approximately two-month period could optionally be provided by prospective study participants. Blood samples from the prospective study were shipped frozen or at room temperature prior to DNA extraction.

Counted from cysteine to phenylalanine, this CDR3 has 16 amino acids. Only the CDR3 region is kept as DNA, spanning 48 bases read in frame from base 1. For CDR1 and CDR2, the germline V gene lists MGHRA and YSYEKL. Clipping removes 0 bases from V and 10 bases from J, with 9 as the unmatched junction base count. The sample taken for sequencing was PBMCs or T cells enriched from blood (not recorded which). This sequence uses TRBV4-1 and TRBJ1-6; TRBD1 agrees with 7 junctional bases. The TCR was taken from a man aged 18-30 years who had recovered from COVID-19. The DNA sequence follows: TGCGCCAGCAGCCAAGAAGGGCGCACAGGGGTATCACCCCTCCACTTT. This translates into CASSQEGRTGVSPLHF.